This T cell receptor beta chain was sequenced for a study of OX40 agonist ivuxolimab in advanced cancers. Study-wide results and caveats: Compared with CD4+, CD8+ T cells on average had more expanded clones. Patients who responded partially at 0.1-3.0 mg/kg showed clonal expansion ranking among the lowest. At 0.1 to 3.0 mg/kg and by week 6, CD4+ and CD8+ T cells in the blood had expanded clonally.

Assay used: immunoSEQ multiplex PCR; TCRdb lists only in-frame clones, some missing. Among some 19,000 clones listed, around 82% were seen once. The CDR3 runs 15 residues. Germline V CDR1 and CDR2: SGHTA, FQGTGA. V was pared by 2 bases and J by 5 bases, with 14 bases between. Concerning this clone itself: The antigen is not known.

Sequencing was performed on CD4+ or CD8+ T cells sorted from blood, taken in a trial of the OX40 agonist ivuxolimab. V is TRBV7-3 and J is TRBJ2-3; possibly TRBD1 or TRBD2 for D (5 bases each). The TCR originated in an adult with an advanced solid tumor such as melanoma, head and neck, liver or kidney cancer. For the CDR3, the DNA is TGTGCCAGCAGCTTAGTACGTGGGGGTGAAGATACGCAGTATTTT. Residues: CASSLVRGGEDTQYF. Combining the CDR3 with reference TRBV7-3 and TRBJ2-3 gives the whole variable domain GAGVSQTPSNKVTEKGKYVELRCDPISGHTALYWYRQSLGQGPEFLIYFQGTGAADDSGLPNDRFFAVRPEGSVSTLKIQRTERGDSAVYLCASSLVRGGEDTQYFGPGTRLTVL.